The table lists the clone carrying this T cell receptor (beta chain) with a few counts. TCR beta CDR3 region amplification was performed from RNA transcripts. TCR CDR3 regions were first amplified by RT-PCR with HTBI primers. From the multiplex PCR reads, TCRdb called clonotypes with MiXCR, one entry per CDR3 protein. The sample holds around 350,000 distinct CDR3 sequences; about 15% are singletons and the top ten take approximately 20%. The source of the sample is a study of T cells in Graves' hyperthyroidism and ophthalmopathy. This CDR3 contains 14 residues. The V and J ends lost 3 bases and 0 bases, in that order; junction bases with no gene match: 2.

Sequencing was done on a sample of blood. The V gene is TRBV12-3 or TRBV12-4, the J gene TRBJ2-7, with 7 positions matching TRBD1. The TCR comes from an older woman with Graves' ophthalmopathy. The CDR3 DNA reads as TGTGCCAGCAGTTTTGAGGGGGCCTCCTACGAGCAGTACTTC. As protein: CASSFEGASYEQYF.